Presented here are 30 T cell receptor beta chains from one specimen sequenced in a study of T cell repertoires in cytomegalovirus infection (dated by TCRdb to the late 2010s). The sample was run on an Illumina HiSeq 1500. TCRdb's own reprocessing of the public reads used fastp at Q25 and MiXCR and kept productive beta chains. One record per CDR3 amino acid sequence lists the most common genes and DNA. The sample profile shows nearly 450,000 distinct CDR3 sequences; under 40% of them were found once. The top ten constitute roughly 13% of the sample. The sample consisted of PBMCs. The origin of the receptors is a human donor in good health (CMV status not recorded). Some clones in this sample may be carry-over from other donors' samples.

The gene calls are TRBV20-1 and TRBJ1-2; 7 nucleotides match TRBD1. The CDR3 is made up of 14 amino acids. V trimming: 6 bases; J trimming: 2 bases; junction bases outside the gene matches: 9. Germline-derived CDR1 and CDR2 are DFQATT and SNEGSKA (reference sequence). CDR3 sequence: CSAISPGQNYGYTF. CDR3 nucleotide sequence: TGCAGTGCAATCTCTCCGGGACAGAACTATGGCTACACCTTC.

Written as DNA, the CDR3 is TGTGCCATCAACTCGGGACAGCTGCCGGACGAGCAGTACTTC. This gives the protein CAINSGQLPDEQYF. The V call is TRBV10-3, the J call TRBJ2-7; 7 positions match TRBD1. This CDR3 comprises 14 residues. Trimming took 7 bases from V and 5 from J; bases not matched to a gene: 11. Per the germline V gene, CDR1 is ENHRY and CDR2 is SYGVKD.

The chain is built from TRBV7-9 and TRBJ2-5; D not resolved. Trimming took off 2 bases at V and 0 bases at J, with 7 bases between the two ends. CDR1 SEHNR and CDR2 FQNEAQ come from the germline V gene (reference sequence). This CDR3 region has 14 residues. The CDR3 reads CASSLSEYQETQYF. CDR3 nucleotides: TGTGCCAGCAGCTTATCAGAGTACCAAGAGACCCAGTACTTC. The full variable domain, in which reference TRBV7-9 and TRBJ2-5 provide the parts outside the CDR3, is DTGVSQNPRHKITKRGQNVTFRCDPISEHNRLYWYRQTLGQGPEFLTYFQNEAQLEKSRLLSDRFSAERPKGSFSTLEIQRTEQGDSAMYLCASSLSEYQETQYFGPGTRLLVL.

The V call is TRBV30, the J call TRBJ1-6; D not resolved. Germline CDR1 GTSNPN, CDR2 SVGIG (reference sequence). The CDR3 covers 13 residues. V dropped 6 bases and J dropped 6 bases, with 12 bases sitting between them. CDR3 coding DNA: TGTGCCTGCCGGGCCGAGGGTAATTCACCCCTCCACTTT. Translated, it gives CACRAEGNSPLHF.

This clonotype was counted a few times. Given a much more abundant clone one base away, this may be a read error. The chain combines TRBV20-1 with TRBJ2-3, with 10 bases lining up with TRBD2. Germline V gene lookup returns CDR1 DFQATT and CDR2 SNEGSKA (reference sequence). The length of the CDR3 is 14 residues. CDR3 coding DNA: TGCAGTTCTAGAGTCATTAGCGGGGGGGATACGCAGTATTTT. Protein sequence: CSSRVISGGDTQYF.

This clonotype was detected many times. The chain carries TRBV7-2 and TRBJ2-3; 9 bases align to TRBD2. V was pared by 2 bases and J by 1 base, with 1 base of the junction left unmatched. Per the germline V gene, CDR1 is SGHTA and CDR2 is FQGNSA. The CDR3 sequence is 15 residues long. CDR3 nucleotides: TGTGCCAGCAGCTTACTAGCGGGGCGCACAGATACGCAGTATTTT. Amino acids: CASSLLAGRTDTQYF.

As to this clonotype: This may be a read error: a much more frequent sequence differs by one nucleotide. The chain links TRBV7-9 to TRBJ1-2; TRBD1 aligns across 10 bases. This CDR3 has 15 residues. Germline lookup yields CDR1 SEHNR and CDR2 FQNEAQ (reference sequence). The CDR3 protein is CASSLADGTGDGYPF. In DNA form, the CDR3 reads TGTGCCAGCAGCTTAGCAGATGGGACAGGGGATGGCTACCCCTTC.

This clonotype was observed a few times. The chain uses TRBV28 and TRBJ1-5, with unresolved D. Germline V gene data show CDR1 as MDHEN and CDR2 as SYDVKM. Trimming took 6 bases from V and 0 from J, leaving 9 bases between them. The CDR3 totals 14 residues. CDR3 DNA sequence: TGTGCCAGCAGCCTGGGCCTTAGCAATCAGCCCCAGCATTTT. This encodes CASSLGLSNQPQHF.

J is TRBJ2-1 and V is TRBV6-2 or TRBV6-3, with 12 positions matching TRBD2. This CDR3 spans 16 amino acids. Germline V gives CDR1 MNHEY, CDR2 SVGEGT. Trimming at V came to 0 bases and at J to 7 bases, leaving 4 bases not matched to a gene. In DNA, the CDR3 is TGTGCCAGCAGTTACTCGAGGACTAGCGGGGAGAATGAGCAGTTCTTC. Amino acids: CASSYSRTSGENEQFF.

The chain links TRBV15 to TRBJ1-2; 9 positions agree with TRBD1. V trimming: 1 base; J trimming: 4 bases; junction bases outside the gene matches: 1. Per germline, CDR1 LNHNV and CDR2 YYDKDF (reference sequence). There are 14 residues in the CDR3. The CDR3 here is CATSRAGQGYGYTF. CDR3 sequence (DNA): TGTGCCACCAGCAGAGCGGGACAGGGCTATGGCTACACCTTC.

With regard to this clonotype: With a much larger clone just one base away, this may be a read error. This chain connects TRBV6-5 to TRBJ2-1, with D tentatively TRBD2 (6 bases). The CDR3 length is 14 residues. Germline V gene lookup returns CDR1 MNHEY and CDR2 SVGAGI. CDR3 in amino acids: CASSYSIGGAEKFF. CDR3 bases: TGTGCCAGCAGTTACTCGATTGGAGGGGCTGAGAAGTTCTTC.

This clonotype was detected only a few times. J is TRBJ2-5 and V is TRBV5-1; no clear D gene. Per the germline V gene, CDR1 is SGHRS and CDR2 is YFSETQ. V was shortened by 4 bases and J by 1 base, with 5 bases between the two germline ends. The CDR3 spans 12 residues. The CDR3 sequence is CASSIRQETQYF. CDR3 DNA: TGCGCCAGCAGCATTCGCCAAGAGACCCAGTACTTC.

This clonotype was counted only a few times. The chain employs TRBV11-2 and TRBJ2-7; TRBD2 agrees at 8 bases. V gave up 11 bases and J gave up 3 bases; unmatched junction bases: 12. The CDR3 length is 14 residues. CDR1 is SGHAT, CDR2 FQNNGV, per germline. The CDR3 region has the DNA TGTGCCTCCAGGCGGGGGGCGGCGTTCTACGAGCAGTACTTC. It encodes CASRRGAAFYEQYF. Complete variable domain (other parts from reference TRBV11-2 and TRBJ2-7): EAGVAQSPRYKIIEKRQSVAFWCNPISGHATLYWYQQILGQGPKLLIQFQNNGVVDDSQLPKDRFSAERLKGVDSTLKIQPAKLEDSAVYLCASRRGAAFYEQYFGPGTRLTVT.

As for this clonotype: Sequence at one end of the junction differs from germline and may be a read error. The chain joins TRBV7-6 to TRBJ1-1, with D uncertain. The CDR3 extends over 13 amino acids. Germline lookup yields CDR1 SGHVS and CDR2 FNYEAQ. The CDR3 DNA reads as TGTGCCAGAAGCTCCCGACCGAACACTGAAGCTTTCTTT. Translating gives CARSSRPNTEAFF.

The sample holds a few counts of this clonotype. This chain connects TRBV5-1 to TRBJ1-1, with D perhaps matching TRBD1 (6 bases). Trimming pared 3 bases from V and 5 bases from J, leaving 11 bases between. This CDR3 has 13 residues. Looked up from germline, CDR1 is SGHRS and CDR2 is YFSETQ. In nucleotides, the CDR3 is TGCGCCAGCAGCTACGCAGGGGAAACTGAAGCTTTCTTT. It is translated as CASSYAGETEAFF.

J is TRBJ2-5 and V is TRBV11-2; the D is unclear. The germline V gene has CDR1 SGHAT and CDR2 FQNNGV. Trimming took off 1 base at V and 7 bases at J, with 10 bases between the two ends. The CDR3 has 13 amino acids. The CDR3 DNA reads TGTGCCAGCAGCTTAGTCGACGTAGGGACCCAGTACTTC. Translating gives CASSLVDVGTQYF.

The CDR3 is CSARDQKRGATGELFF. DNA for the CDR3: TGCAGTGCTAGAGATCAGAAGCGGGGGGCCACCGGGGAGCTGTTTTTT. This chain uses TRBV20-1 with TRBJ2-2; 9 nucleotides line up with TRBD2. This CDR3 has 16 amino acids. J lost 4 bases, V lost 0 bases, and 6 bases had no gene match. CDR1 DFQATT and CDR2 SNEGSKA come from the germline V gene (reference sequence).

The gene calls are TRBV6-2 or TRBV6-3 and TRBJ1-1; D gene unclear. CDR3 length equals 14 residues. Germline CDR1 is MNHEY and CDR2 is SVGEGT. V lost 0 bases, J lost 11 bases, and 16 bases lay in between. CDR3 protein: CASSYSGSLGGAFF. The CDR3 DNA reads as TGTGCCAGCAGTTACTCAGGATCCCTTGGCGGGGCTTTCTTT.

This clonotype occurred a few times. The CDR3 here is CASSPKSSNEQFF. The CDR3 nucleotides read TGTGCCAGCAGCCCCAAGAGTTCCAATGAGCAGTTCTTC. The chain combines TRBV11-2 with TRBJ2-1; D unresolved. Trimming stripped 5 bases from V and 6 bases from J, with 11 bases between. The CDR3 contains 13 residues. Looked up from germline, CDR1 is SGHAT and CDR2 is FQNNGV.

This clonotype was recorded many times. The CDR3 DNA follows: TGTGCCAGCAGCTTAAGGTGGGGCACTGAAGCTTTCTTT. Translating it yields CASSLRWGTEAFF. The chain carries TRBV7-2 and TRBJ1-1; D remains ambiguous. Germline loops: CDR1 SGHTA, CDR2 FQGNSA. The V end was cut by 2 bases, the J end by 4 bases, with 8 bases between. The CDR3 totals 13 residues.

This clonotype was recorded a few times. For the CDR3, the DNA is TGTGCCAGCAGTTACTCCACGGGACAGGGTGAGCAGTACTTC. Encoded protein: CASSYSTGQGEQYF. This sequence joins TRBV6-5 and TRBJ2-7; 9 bases align to TRBD1. CDR1 is MNHEY, CDR2 SVGAGI, per germline. The V segment lost 0 bases and the J segment 7 bases; nucleotides outside the gene matches: 4. The CDR3 sequence is 14 residues long.

The CDR3 bases are TGCGCCAGCAGCTCTCAATGGCCAGGGGCATACGAGCAGTACTTC. Translated, it gives CASSSQWPGAYEQYF. This chain joins TRBV4-1 and TRBJ2-7; a possible D gene is TRBD1 (6 bases). Trimming shortened V by 5 bases and J by 4 bases, and 18 bases separated the two germline ends. The CDR3 is 15 amino acids. The germline V gene has CDR1 MGHRA and CDR2 YSYEKL.

The V gene is TRBV6-4, the J gene TRBJ2-1, with a possible D match to TRBD1 (6 bases). Germline lookup yields CDR1 MRHNA and CDR2 SNTAGT. The CDR3 is 13 amino acids. V was shortened by 3 bases and J by 9 bases, with 12 bases between the two germline ends. The CDR3 loop reads CASSELQGGEQFF. CDR3 in DNA: TGTGCCAGCAGTGAGCTACAGGGCGGTGAGCAGTTCTTC.

The chain carries TRBV2 and TRBJ2-2, with 12 bases lining up with TRBD2. This CDR3 is 15 amino acids long. Germline CDR1 SNHLY, CDR2 FYNNEI. Trimming at V came to 10 bases and at J to 1 base, leaving 4 bases not matched to a gene. CDR3 DNA: TGTGCCACCTGGACTAGCGGGGAGAACACCGGGGAGCTGTTTTTT. It is translated as CATWTSGENTGELFF.

The chain combines TRBV3-1 with TRBJ1-2, with 9 bases that match TRBD1. CDR3 length: 13 residues. V was pared by 4 bases and J by 8 bases, with 5 bases of the junction left unmatched. Germline CDR1 is LGHDT and CDR2 is YNNKEL (reference sequence). The CDR3 reads CASSPRTGDGYTF. The CDR3 region has the DNA TGTGCCAGCAGCCCGCGGACAGGGGACGGCTACACCTTC.

V is TRBV27 and J is TRBJ2-6, with D uncertain. Trimming removed 6 bases at V and 2 bases at J, with 11 bases between. The CDR3 is 15 amino acids. Germline V CDR1 and CDR2: MNHEY, SMNVEV (reference sequence). The CDR3 loop is CASSVTVTGANVLTF. CDR3 bases: TGTGCCAGCAGCGTGACGGTAACTGGGGCCAACGTCCTGACTTTC.

This clonotype was counted ten times or more. This chain joins TRBV7-6 and TRBJ1-4, with 9 nucleotides matching TRBD1. CDR1 SGHVS and CDR2 FNYEAQ come from the germline V gene. The CDR3 length is 14 residues. Losses at the gene ends were 5 bases for V and 7 bases for J; bases not matched to a gene: 5. CDR3: CASSHRGPGEKLFF. The CDR3 DNA reads as TGTGCCAGCAGCCACAGGGGGCCGGGTGAAAAACTGTTTTTT.

This clonotype occurred a few times. The chain links TRBV12-3 or TRBV12-4 to TRBJ1-4, with TRBD1 matching 9 bases. Unmatched junction bases numbered 7, after V lost 4 bases and J lost 7 bases. CDR3 length: 15 amino acids. DNA for the CDR3: TGTGCCAGCAGTTCGACCGGGGGACAGGGTGAAAAACTGTTTTTT. This encodes CASSSTGGQGEKLFF.

Note on this clonotype: A much larger clone differs from this one at a single base, so this may be a read error. The chain employs TRBV12-3 or TRBV12-4 and TRBJ2-3; D is unclear. The CDR3 has 16 amino acids. V lost 7 bases to trimming and J lost 4 bases, with 21 bases between them. The CDR3 coding sequence is TGTGCCAGCATCCTGCGTCAATTAGCTCTGGCAGATACGCAGTATTTT. Translation gives CASILRQLALADTQYF.

The gene calls are TRBV6-1 and TRBJ1-6; 7 nucleotides align to TRBD1. The trim removed 10 bases at V and 16 bases at J, leaving 16 bases unmatched. The CDR3 loop spans 13 amino acids. The V gene's germline CDR1 is MNHNS and CDR2 SASEGT. The CDR3, as DNA: TGTGCCATCGGGACAGCTCTTTATACGCCTCTCCACTTT. Translated: CAIGTALYTPLHF.